Each of the 17 T cell receptor beta chains below was sequenced from the same sample in a study of beta chain features in type 1 diabetes. Their antigens remain unidentified. The entirety of the isolated RNA underwent reverse transcription, so expressed TCRB transcripts were sequenced. Assay used: immunoSEQ multiplex PCR; TCRdb lists only in-frame clones, some missing. This repertoire shows about 390,000 clones, about 10% found once; its top ten account for about 0.64%. Study-wide findings and caveats: Within each of all four CD4+ subsets, Type 1 diabetes patients had TCRB CDR3s that were moderately but significantly shorter.

Sequencing used central memory CD4+ T cells from blood. The source of these receptors is a man in his thirties or forties with type 1 diabetes.

Ten or more counts support this clone. The chain is built from TRBV5-1 and TRBJ1-2; D gene unclear. Germline values: CDR1 SGHRS, CDR2 YFSETQ. Trimming shortened V by 0 bases and J by 6 bases, and 9 bases separated the two germline ends. The CDR3 is made up of 13 amino acids. The DNA for the CDR3 is TGCGCCAGCAGCTTGGGACCGGATAATGGCTACACCTTC. The encoded protein is CASSLGPDNGYTF.

This clone was recorded a few times. The rearrangement joins TRBV29-1 to TRBJ1-2, with a tentative D call TRBD1 (5 bases). V was pared by 4 bases and J by 4 bases, with 10 bases between. The CDR3 has 12 residues. Germline CDR1 reads SQVTM; CDR2 reads ANQGSEA. CDR3 bases: TGCAGCGTTGTAGGAGGGGTCTATGGCTACACCTTC. This encodes CSVVGGVYGYTF. The full variable domain, with the rest looked up from reference TRBV29-1 and TRBJ1-2, is SAVISQKPSRDICQRGTSLTIQCQVDSQVTMMFWYRQQPGQSLTLIATANQGSEATYESGFVIDKFPISRPNLTFSTLTVSNMSPEDSSIYLCSVVGGVYGYTFGSGTRLTVV.

This clone came up a few times. The chain recombines TRBV15 with TRBJ2-7, with D possibly TRBD1 on 7 matching bases. Germline CDR1 is LNHNV and CDR2 is YYDKDF (reference sequence). V gave up 0 bases and J gave up 2 bases, with 23 bases separating them. This CDR3 spans 19 amino acids. The CDR3 sequence is CATSRDIGGAGQIAYEQYF. The CDR3 DNA reads TGTGCCACCAGCAGAGATATTGGTGGGGCGGGACAGATAGCCTACGAGCAGTACTTC.

This clone has more than one count but fewer than ten. The chain is built from TRBV5-6 and TRBJ2-1, with D maybe TRBD2 (6 bases). V was shortened by 8 bases and J by 5 bases, with 29 bases between the two germline ends. From germline, CDR1 is SGHDT and CDR2 YYEEEE. There are 18 residues in the CDR3. This CDR3 is CARGAGSDRVGVDNEQFF. The CDR3 nucleotides are TGTGCCAGAGGGGCCGGGAGCGACCGGGTCGGCGTAGACAATGAGCAGTTCTTC.

This clone was seen more than once but under ten times. This chain links TRBV28 with TRBJ1-2, with 7 bases lining up with TRBD1. Trimming cost V 5 bases and J 8 bases; bases outside gene matches: 5. This CDR3 is 12 amino acids long. Germline V gene lookup returns CDR1 MDHEN and CDR2 SYDVKM. The CDR3 DNA sequence: TGTGCCAGCAGTCTCAAGACAGGGGGCTACACCTTC. Translating gives CASSLKTGGYTF.

The sample holds many counts of this clone. CDR3 loop: CASSQDRLNEQYF. In DNA, the CDR3 is TGCGCCAGCAGCCAAGATCGCCTCAACGAGCAGTACTTC. This sequence joins TRBV4-3 and TRBJ2-7; unclear D gene. Germline CDR1 and CDR2: LGHNA and YSLEER. V dropped 0 bases and J dropped 5 bases, with 8 bases sitting between them. The CDR3 has 13 amino acids.

Only a few counts were recorded for this clone. The chain joins TRBV10-3 to TRBJ2-1; the match to TRBD2 covers 10 bases. CDR3 length: 14 residues. With V trimmed by 10 bases and J by 9 bases, 12 bases remained unmatched. CDR1 is ENHRY, CDR2 SYGVKD, per germline. CDR3 bases: TGTGCCAGCAGAAGCCTAGCGGGAGAACCTGAGCAGTTCTTC. This gives the protein CASRSLAGEPEQFF.

This clone was seen at least ten times. This chain connects TRBV18 to TRBJ2-2, with a possible D match to TRBD1 (5 bases). The CDR3 totals 15 residues. Per germline, CDR1 KGHSH and CDR2 LQKENI. V lost 2 bases and J lost 3, with 10 bases in between. The CDR3 nucleotides read TGTGCCAGCTCACCATTGGGGCAAGACACCGGGGAGCTGTTTTTT. Translated, it gives CASSPLGQDTGELFF. Full variable domain (missing parts from reference TRBV18 and TRBJ2-2): NAGVMQNPRHLVRRRGQEARLRCSPMKGHSHVYWYRQLPEEGLKFMVYLQKENIIDESGMPKERFSAEFPKEGPSILRIQQVVRGDSAAYFCASSPLGQDTGELFFGEGSRLTVL.

The chain combines TRBV5-6 with TRBJ2-2; D ambiguous. Germline V gene sequence: CDR1 SGHDT, CDR2 YYEEEE. The CDR3 runs to 14 residues. V was trimmed by 0 bases and J by 2 bases, leaving 5 bases between them. DNA for the CDR3: TGTGCCAGCAGCTTGGTCCCCAACACCGGGGAGCTGTTTTTT. It yields the protein CASSLVPNTGELFF.

The J gene is TRBJ2-7, the V gene TRBV28; the match to TRBD2 covers 7 bases. Losses at the gene ends were 7 bases for V and 2 bases for J; bases not matched to a gene: 14. The CDR3 consists of 16 residues. From germline, CDR1 is MDHEN and CDR2 SYDVKM. The DNA of the CDR3 is TGTGCCAGCATTTTGCTATGGTCTAGCGGTCCCTACGAGCAGTACTTC. Its protein product is CASILLWSSGPYEQYF.

This clone has a handful of counts. This rearrangement joins TRBV5-1 to TRBJ2-6; TRBD1 matches 8 bases. Germline CDR1 reads SGHRS; CDR2 reads YFSETQ. J lost 0 bases, V lost 7 bases, and 18 bases had no gene match. The CDR3 consists of 20 residues. CDR3 in DNA: TGCGCCAGCGGTGACCTCAGGACAGGGCCATCCCGCTCTGGGGCCAACGTCCTGACTTTC. This codes for CASGDLRTGPSRSGANVLTF.

V usage is TRBV5-1 and J usage is TRBJ2-3, with 8 bases identical to TRBD1. The length of the CDR3 is 15 residues. From germline, CDR1 is SGHRS and CDR2 YFSETQ. Losses at the gene ends were 4 bases for V and 3 bases for J; bases not matched to a gene: 7. As DNA, the CDR3 is TGCGCCAGCAGCCCAGGACAGGGTTGGACAGATACGCAGTATTTT. Translating it yields CASSPGQGWTDTQYF. Based on the CDR3 plus reference TRBV5-1 and TRBJ2-3, the full variable domain is KAGVTQTPRYLIKTRGQQVTLSCSPISGHRSVSWYQQTPGQGLQFLFEYFSETQRNKGNFPGRFSGRQFSNSRSEMNVSTLELGDSALYLCASSPGQGWTDTQYFGPGTRLTVL.

This rearrangement joins TRBV7-9 to TRBJ2-3, with 9 bases fitting TRBD1. CDR3 length: 16 residues. With V trimmed by 4 bases and J by 3 bases, 8 bases remained unmatched. Germline CDR1 SEHNR, CDR2 FQNEAQ (reference sequence). The chain's CDR3 is CASSYSGTGRTDTQYF. CDR3 bases: TGTGCCAGCAGCTATTCCGGGACAGGGAGAACAGATACGCAGTATTTT.

This clone was counted between two and nine times. J is TRBJ1-4 and V is TRBV6-1; unclear D gene. V was clipped by 4 bases and J by 7 bases, with 19 bases between them. CDR3 length: 16 residues. The germline CDR1 and CDR2 sequences are MNHNS and SASEGT. This chain's CDR3 is CASSARTVSAPEKLFF. The CDR3 DNA reads TGTGCCAGCAGTGCGCGGACCGTTTCAGCCCCTGAAAAACTGTTTTTT.

This clone was picked up a small number of times. Here the CDR3 DNA reads TGCAGTGCCAGACAGGGGATTGAAGCTTTCTTT. Translated, it gives CSARQGIEAFF. The V and J genes are TRBV20-1 and TRBJ1-1; 8 bases align to TRBD1. The trim removed 6 bases at V and 7 bases at J, leaving 4 bases unmatched. The germline V gene encodes CDR1 DFQATT and CDR2 SNEGSKA (reference sequence). The CDR3 extends over 11 amino acids.

This clone has a handful of counts. This CDR3 is CASSYSSDRITDTQYF. DNA for the CDR3: TGTGCCAGCAGTTACTCGAGTGACAGGATCACAGATACGCAGTATTTT. The chain recombines TRBV6-6 with TRBJ2-3; D possibly corresponds to TRBD1 (6 bases). Germline V gene data show CDR1 as MNHNY and CDR2 as SVGAGI (reference sequence). This CDR3 is 16 amino acids long. The V and J ends lost 0 bases and 2 bases respectively, with 12 bases between them.

The sample holds a few counts of this clone. The genes are TRBV15 and TRBJ2-1, with TRBD1 matching over 8 bases. The CDR3 is 16 amino acids. Trimming at V came to 0 bases and at J to 8 bases, leaving 9 bases not matched to a gene. Looked up from germline, CDR1 is LNHNV and CDR2 is YYDKDF (reference sequence). The CDR3 DNA sequence: TGTGCCACCAGCAGAGATGTGACAGGGGTGAGGGATGAGCAGTTCTTC. The encoded protein is CATSRDVTGVRDEQFF.